This T cell receptor (beta chain) is drawn from a study of cytomegalovirus exposure and HLA in healthy donors. TCRdb keeps only in-frame clones here, not all; method: immunoSEQ multiplex PCR. The profile shows around 150,000 clones, around 85% of them singletons. The CDR3 contains 14 residues. Per the germline V gene, CDR1 is SGHVS and CDR2 is FNYEAQ. V shed 5 bases, J shed 9 bases, and the junction held 9 bases outside the gene matches. This chain connects TRBV7-6 to TRBJ1-4, with 7 bases that match TRBD1. This receptor was identified in a woman aged 30 to 39 in good health and CMV-seronegative. Sequenced sample: PBMCs. CDR3 in amino acids: CASSPRQGHQKLFF. The CDR3 DNA sequence: TGTGCCAGCAGCCCGAGACAGGGTCACCAAAAACTGTTTTTT.